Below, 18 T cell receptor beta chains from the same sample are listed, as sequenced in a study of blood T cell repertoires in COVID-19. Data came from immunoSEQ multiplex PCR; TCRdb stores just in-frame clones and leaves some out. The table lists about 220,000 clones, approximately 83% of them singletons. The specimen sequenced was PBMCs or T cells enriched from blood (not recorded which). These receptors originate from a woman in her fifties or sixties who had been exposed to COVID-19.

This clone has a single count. In nucleotides, the CDR3 is TGTGCCAGCAGTGGCACGGGGTACGGTACTGAAGCTTTCTTT. It codes for CASSGTGYGTEAFF. V usage is TRBV28 and J usage is TRBJ1-1; the D is unclear. This CDR3 is built from 14 residues. CDR1 is MDHEN and CDR2 is SYDVKM in the germline V gene. Trimming pared 5 bases from V and 5 bases from J, leaving 15 bases between.

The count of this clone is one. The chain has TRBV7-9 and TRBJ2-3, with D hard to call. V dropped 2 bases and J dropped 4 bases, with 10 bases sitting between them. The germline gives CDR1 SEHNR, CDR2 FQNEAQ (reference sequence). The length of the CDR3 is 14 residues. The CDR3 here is CASSLFTGSDTQYF. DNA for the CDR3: TGTGCCAGCAGCTTATTCACCGGTTCAGATACGCAGTATTTT.

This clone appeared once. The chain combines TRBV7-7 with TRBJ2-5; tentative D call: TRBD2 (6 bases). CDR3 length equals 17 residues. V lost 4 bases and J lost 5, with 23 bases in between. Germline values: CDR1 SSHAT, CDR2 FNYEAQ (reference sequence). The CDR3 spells CASSSRRTEISGETQYF. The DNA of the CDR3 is TGTGCCAGCAGCTCCAGGCGGACGGAAATAAGCGGGGAGACCCAGTACTTC.

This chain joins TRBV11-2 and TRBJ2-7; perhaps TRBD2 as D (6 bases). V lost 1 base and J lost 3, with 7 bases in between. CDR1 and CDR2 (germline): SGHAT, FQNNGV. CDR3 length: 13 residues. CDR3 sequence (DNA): TGTGCCAGCAGCTTAGGGGGGGTCTACGAGCAGTACTTC. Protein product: CASSLGGVYEQYF.

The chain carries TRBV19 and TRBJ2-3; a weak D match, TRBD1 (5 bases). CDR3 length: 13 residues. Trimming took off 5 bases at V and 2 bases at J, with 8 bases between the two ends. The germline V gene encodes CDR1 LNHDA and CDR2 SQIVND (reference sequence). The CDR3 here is CASSSGNTDTQYF. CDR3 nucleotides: TGTGCCAGTAGTTCAGGGAACACAGATACGCAGTATTTT.

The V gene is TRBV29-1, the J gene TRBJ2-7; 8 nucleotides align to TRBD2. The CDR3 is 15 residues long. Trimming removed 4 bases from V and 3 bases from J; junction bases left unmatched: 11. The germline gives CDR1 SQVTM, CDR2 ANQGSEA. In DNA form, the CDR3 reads TGCAGCGTTGGGGCCCGGGGGGGGGCGATCTACGAGCAGTACTTC. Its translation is CSVGARGGAIYEQYF.

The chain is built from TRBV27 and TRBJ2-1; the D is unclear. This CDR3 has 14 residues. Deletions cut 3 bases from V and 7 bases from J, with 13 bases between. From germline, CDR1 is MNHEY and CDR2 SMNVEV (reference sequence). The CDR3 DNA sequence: TGTGCCAGCAGTTTTGATACAGTCCCAAATGAGCAGTTCTTC. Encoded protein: CASSFDTVPNEQFF.

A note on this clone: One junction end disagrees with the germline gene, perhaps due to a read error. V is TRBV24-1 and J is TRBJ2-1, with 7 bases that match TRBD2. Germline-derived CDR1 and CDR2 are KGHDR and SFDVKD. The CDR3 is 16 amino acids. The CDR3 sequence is CATSPGGRGSDNEQFF. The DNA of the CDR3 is TGTGCCACCAGCCCCGGGGGGAGGGGCTCCGACAATGAGCAGTTCTTC.

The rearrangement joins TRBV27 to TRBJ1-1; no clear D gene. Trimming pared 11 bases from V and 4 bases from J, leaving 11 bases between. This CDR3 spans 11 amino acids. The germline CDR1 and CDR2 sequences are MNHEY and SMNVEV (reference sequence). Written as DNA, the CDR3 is TGTGCCTCGACTAAGGGCACTGAAGCTTTCTTT. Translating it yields CASTKGTEAFF.

This CDR3 is CASGSSGGANVLTF. The CDR3 DNA reads TGTGCTAGTGGTTCGTCGGGTGGGGCCAACGTCCTGACTTTC. The rearrangement joins TRBV12-5 to TRBJ2-6, with D unresolved. Germline CDR1 is LGHNT and CDR2 is FRNRAP. The V end lost 4 bases, the J end lost 3 bases, and 7 bases lay between the germline ends. The CDR3 runs to 14 residues. Full variable domain (missing parts from reference TRBV12-5 and TRBJ2-6): DARVTQTPRHKVTEMGQEVTMRCQPILGHNTVFWYRQTMMQGLELLAYFRNRAPLDDSGMPKDRFSAEMPDATLATLKIQPSEPRDSAVYFCASGSSGGANVLTFGAGSRLTVL.

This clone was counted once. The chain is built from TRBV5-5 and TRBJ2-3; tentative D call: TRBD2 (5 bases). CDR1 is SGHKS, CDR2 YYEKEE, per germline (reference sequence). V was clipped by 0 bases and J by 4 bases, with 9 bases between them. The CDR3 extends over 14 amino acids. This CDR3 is CASSLERVADTQYF. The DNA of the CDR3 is TGTGCCAGCAGCTTGGAGAGGGTTGCAGATACGCAGTATTTT.

This chain's CDR3 is CASSRTGGTEAFF. As DNA, the CDR3 is TGTGCCAGCAGTAGGACAGGGGGCACTGAAGCTTTCTTT. The V call is TRBV27, the J call TRBJ1-1; 10 bases map to TRBD1. Looked up from germline, CDR1 is MNHEY and CDR2 is SMNVEV (reference sequence). The junction had 1 base not matched to a gene; V was cut back by 5 bases and J by 4 bases. The CDR3 runs to 13 residues.

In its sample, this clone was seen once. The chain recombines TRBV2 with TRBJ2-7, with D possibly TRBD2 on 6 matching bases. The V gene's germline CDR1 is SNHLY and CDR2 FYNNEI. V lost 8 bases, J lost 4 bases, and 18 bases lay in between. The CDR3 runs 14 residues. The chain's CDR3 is CASFKLGGVYEQYF. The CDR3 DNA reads TGTGCCAGCTTTAAATTGGGGGGAGTTTACGAGCAGTACTTC. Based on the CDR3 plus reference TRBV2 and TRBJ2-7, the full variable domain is EPEVTQTPSHQVTQMGQEVILRCVPISNHLYFYWYRQILGQKVEFLVSFYNNEISEKSEIFDDQFSVERPDGSNFTLKIRSTKLEDSAMYFCASFKLGGVYEQYFGPGTRLTVT.

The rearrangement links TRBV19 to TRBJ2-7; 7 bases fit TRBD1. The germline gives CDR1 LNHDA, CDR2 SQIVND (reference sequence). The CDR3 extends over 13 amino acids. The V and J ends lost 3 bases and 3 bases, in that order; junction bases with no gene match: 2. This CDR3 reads CASSINRGYEQYF. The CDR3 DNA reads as TGTGCCAGTAGTATCAACAGGGGCTACGAGCAGTACTTC.

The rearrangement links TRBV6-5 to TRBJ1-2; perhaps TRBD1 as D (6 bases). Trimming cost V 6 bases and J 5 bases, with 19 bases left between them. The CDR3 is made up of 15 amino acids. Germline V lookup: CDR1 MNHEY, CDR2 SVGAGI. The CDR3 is CASSLAGRGEYGYTF. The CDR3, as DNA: TGTGCCAGCAGCCTGGCGGGCAGGGGTGAATATGGCTACACCTTC.

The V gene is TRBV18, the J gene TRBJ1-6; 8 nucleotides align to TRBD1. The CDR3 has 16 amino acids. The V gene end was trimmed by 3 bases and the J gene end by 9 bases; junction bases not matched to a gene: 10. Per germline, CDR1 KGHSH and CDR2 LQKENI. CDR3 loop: CASSPLPGQASSPLHF. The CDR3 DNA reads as TGTGCCAGCTCACCGTTGCCGGGACAGGCGAGTTCACCCCTCCACTTT.

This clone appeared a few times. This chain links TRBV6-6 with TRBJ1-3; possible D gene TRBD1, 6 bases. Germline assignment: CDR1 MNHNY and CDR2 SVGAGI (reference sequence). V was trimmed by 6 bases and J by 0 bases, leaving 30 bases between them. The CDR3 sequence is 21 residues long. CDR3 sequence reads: CASSPPPYRAYPWDSGNTIYF. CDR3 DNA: TGTGCCAGCAGCCCCCCCCCGTACAGGGCTTATCCTTGGGACTCTGGAAACACCATATATTTT.

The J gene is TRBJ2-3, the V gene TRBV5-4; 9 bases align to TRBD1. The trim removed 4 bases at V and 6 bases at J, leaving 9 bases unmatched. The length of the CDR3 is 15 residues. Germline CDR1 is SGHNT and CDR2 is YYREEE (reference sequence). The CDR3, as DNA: TGTGCCAGCAGCGCGGGACAGGGCGGACGGGATACGCAGTATTTT. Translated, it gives CASSAGQGGRDTQYF. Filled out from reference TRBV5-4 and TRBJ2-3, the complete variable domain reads ETGVTQSPTHLIKTRGQQVTLRCSSQSGHNTVSWYQQALGQGPQFIFQYYREEENGRGNFPPRFSGLQFPNYSSELNVNALELDDSALYLCASSAGQGGRDTQYFGPGTRLTVL.